Following are 13 T cell receptor beta chains from one sample sequenced in a study of beta chain features in type 1 diabetes. TCRB transcripts that were expressed got sequenced, as all of the isolated RNA had been reverse transcribed. Assay used: immunoSEQ multiplex PCR; TCRdb lists only in-frame clones, some missing. The sample holds about 290,000 clones, around 7.8% seen once. Source material: central memory CD4+ T cells from blood. These receptors were collected from a woman aged 18 to 35 in good health.

V and J are TRBV20-1 and TRBJ1-1; perhaps TRBD1 as D (6 bases). This CDR3 spans 11 amino acids. Trimming cost V 8 bases and J 3 bases, with 10 bases left between them. From germline, CDR1 is DFQATT and CDR2 SNEGSKA (reference sequence). Here the CDR3 DNA reads TGCAGTTCAAGGGGGGACACTGAAGCTTTCTTT. Protein: CSSRGDTEAFF.

The rearrangement uses TRBV29-1 and TRBJ2-5, with 7 positions matching TRBD2. CDR3 length: 13 residues. Germline V gene sequence: CDR1 SQVTM, CDR2 ANQGSEA. The V and J ends lost 6 bases and 5 bases, in that order; junction bases with no gene match: 9. Here the CDR3 DNA reads TGCAGCGTCAGCACGGGGGGTAAGGAGACCCAGTACTTC. It yields the protein CSVSTGGKETQYF.

CDR3 residues: CASSQERVVVYGYTF. For the CDR3, the DNA is TGCGCCAGCAGCCAAGAAAGGGTGGTGGTCTATGGCTACACCTTC. The chain joins TRBV4-1 to TRBJ1-2, with no clear D. Germline CDR1 reads MGHRA; CDR2 reads YSYEKL. Trimming removed 0 bases at V and 4 bases at J, with 12 bases between. This CDR3 has 15 residues.

In this sample, this clone turned up a few times. V and J are TRBV7-2 and TRBJ2-5, with D maybe TRBD2 (6 bases). Trimming left V 0 bases short and J 4 bases short, with 12 bases between. Looked up from germline, CDR1 is SGHTA and CDR2 is FQGNSA. The CDR3 is made up of 15 amino acids. CDR3 residues: CASSLATSLRETQYF. CDR3 DNA: TGTGCCAGCAGCTTAGCTACTAGCTTGAGAGAGACCCAGTACTTC.

The V call is TRBV28, the J call TRBJ1-5; D remains unclear. Trimming stripped 3 bases from V and 2 bases from J, with 8 bases between. Germline CDR1 and CDR2: MDHEN and SYDVKM. The CDR3 loop spans 14 amino acids. The CDR3, as DNA: TGTGCCAGCAGTTTTTTTGCTGGCAATCAGCCCCAGCATTTT. Amino acid sequence: CASSFFAGNQPQHF.

This clone showed up just a few times. This chain connects TRBV28 to TRBJ2-3; the D gene is possibly TRBD2 (6 bases). This CDR3 spans 14 amino acids. Germline V gene sequence: CDR1 MDHEN, CDR2 SYDVKM. V gave up 3 bases and J gave up 10 bases, with 17 bases separating them. The CDR3 region is CASSLAGIENAQYF. The CDR3 DNA follows: TGTGCCAGCAGTTTGGCGGGGATCGAGAACGCGCAGTATTTT.

This clone was picked up many times. The chain uses TRBV4-3 and TRBJ2-1; D is unclear. The CDR3 extends over 12 amino acids. Per germline, CDR1 LGHNA and CDR2 YSLEER. V lost 0 bases to trimming and J lost 7 bases, with 4 bases between them. The CDR3 protein is CASSQERNEQFF. CDR3 sequence (DNA): TGCGCCAGCAGCCAAGAGAGGAATGAGCAGTTCTTC.

This clone was seen only a few times. In the same sample, other DNA sequences code for this CDR3. This sequence joins TRBV18 and TRBJ2-7, with 11 bases fitting TRBD1. The CDR3 runs to 15 residues. Germline lookup yields CDR1 KGHSH and CDR2 LQKENI. Unmatched junction bases numbered 0, after V lost 2 bases and J lost 0 bases. CDR3 loop: CASSPGTGGSYEQYF. The CDR3 DNA sequence: TGTGCCAGCTCACCAGGGACAGGGGGCTCCTACGAGCAGTACTTC.

This clone was detected a few times. V usage is TRBV4-1 and J usage is TRBJ2-3; TRBD2 aligns across 7 bases. The V and J ends lost 5 bases and 0 bases, in that order; junction bases with no gene match: 11. This CDR3 contains 17 residues. Per the germline V gene, CDR1 is MGHRA and CDR2 is YSYEKL. For the CDR3, the DNA is TGCGCCAGCAGCTTAAGGGCAACCGGGGGGAGCACAGATACGCAGTATTTT. Its protein product is CASSLRATGGSTDTQYF.

This clone came up a few times. The genes are TRBV7-9 and TRBJ2-5, with D perhaps TRBD1 or TRBD2 (5 bases each). Germline V CDR1 and CDR2: SEHNR, FQNEAQ (reference sequence). With 5 bases removed from V and 7 bases from J, the gap between germline ends came to 17 bases. The CDR3 totals 14 residues. CDR3: CASSRDHSEATQYF. The CDR3 nucleotides are TGTGCCAGCAGCCGGGACCATTCCGAAGCGACCCAGTACTTC.

V and J are TRBV7-6 and TRBJ1-4; D is unclear. CDR1 SGHVS and CDR2 FNYEAQ come from the germline V gene. The CDR3 is 14 amino acids. The V end was cut by 3 bases, the J end by 2 bases, with 7 bases between. CDR3 coding DNA: TGTGCCAGCAGCTTTGGAGATACTAATGAAAAACTGTTTTTT. This codes for CASSFGDTNEKLFF. Full variable domain (rest looked up from reference TRBV7-6 and TRBJ1-4): GAGVSQSPRYKVTKRGQDVALRCDPISGHVSLYWYRQALGQGPEFLTYFNYEAQQDKSGLPNDRFSAERPEGSISTLTIQRTEQRDSAMYRCASSFGDTNEKLFFGSGTQLSVL.

The gene calls are TRBV19 and TRBJ1-5; D ambiguous. This CDR3 is built from 16 residues. CDR1 LNHDA and CDR2 SQIVND come from the germline V gene (reference sequence). V lost 3 bases, J lost 5 bases, and 17 bases lay in between. CDR3 DNA: TGTGCCAGTAGTATTTCGTATGGCACTGCCGATCAGCCCCAGCATTTT. This codes for CASSISYGTADQPQHF.

V gene TRBV6-4 combines with J gene TRBJ2-3; D gene uncertain. V was cut by 4 bases and J by 2 bases, with 7 bases left in between. CDR3 length equals 13 residues. Germline values: CDR1 MRHNA, CDR2 SNTAGT. The CDR3 DNA is TGTGCCAGCAGTGTAGGCAACACAGATACGCAGTATTTT. It specifies CASSVGNTDTQYF.